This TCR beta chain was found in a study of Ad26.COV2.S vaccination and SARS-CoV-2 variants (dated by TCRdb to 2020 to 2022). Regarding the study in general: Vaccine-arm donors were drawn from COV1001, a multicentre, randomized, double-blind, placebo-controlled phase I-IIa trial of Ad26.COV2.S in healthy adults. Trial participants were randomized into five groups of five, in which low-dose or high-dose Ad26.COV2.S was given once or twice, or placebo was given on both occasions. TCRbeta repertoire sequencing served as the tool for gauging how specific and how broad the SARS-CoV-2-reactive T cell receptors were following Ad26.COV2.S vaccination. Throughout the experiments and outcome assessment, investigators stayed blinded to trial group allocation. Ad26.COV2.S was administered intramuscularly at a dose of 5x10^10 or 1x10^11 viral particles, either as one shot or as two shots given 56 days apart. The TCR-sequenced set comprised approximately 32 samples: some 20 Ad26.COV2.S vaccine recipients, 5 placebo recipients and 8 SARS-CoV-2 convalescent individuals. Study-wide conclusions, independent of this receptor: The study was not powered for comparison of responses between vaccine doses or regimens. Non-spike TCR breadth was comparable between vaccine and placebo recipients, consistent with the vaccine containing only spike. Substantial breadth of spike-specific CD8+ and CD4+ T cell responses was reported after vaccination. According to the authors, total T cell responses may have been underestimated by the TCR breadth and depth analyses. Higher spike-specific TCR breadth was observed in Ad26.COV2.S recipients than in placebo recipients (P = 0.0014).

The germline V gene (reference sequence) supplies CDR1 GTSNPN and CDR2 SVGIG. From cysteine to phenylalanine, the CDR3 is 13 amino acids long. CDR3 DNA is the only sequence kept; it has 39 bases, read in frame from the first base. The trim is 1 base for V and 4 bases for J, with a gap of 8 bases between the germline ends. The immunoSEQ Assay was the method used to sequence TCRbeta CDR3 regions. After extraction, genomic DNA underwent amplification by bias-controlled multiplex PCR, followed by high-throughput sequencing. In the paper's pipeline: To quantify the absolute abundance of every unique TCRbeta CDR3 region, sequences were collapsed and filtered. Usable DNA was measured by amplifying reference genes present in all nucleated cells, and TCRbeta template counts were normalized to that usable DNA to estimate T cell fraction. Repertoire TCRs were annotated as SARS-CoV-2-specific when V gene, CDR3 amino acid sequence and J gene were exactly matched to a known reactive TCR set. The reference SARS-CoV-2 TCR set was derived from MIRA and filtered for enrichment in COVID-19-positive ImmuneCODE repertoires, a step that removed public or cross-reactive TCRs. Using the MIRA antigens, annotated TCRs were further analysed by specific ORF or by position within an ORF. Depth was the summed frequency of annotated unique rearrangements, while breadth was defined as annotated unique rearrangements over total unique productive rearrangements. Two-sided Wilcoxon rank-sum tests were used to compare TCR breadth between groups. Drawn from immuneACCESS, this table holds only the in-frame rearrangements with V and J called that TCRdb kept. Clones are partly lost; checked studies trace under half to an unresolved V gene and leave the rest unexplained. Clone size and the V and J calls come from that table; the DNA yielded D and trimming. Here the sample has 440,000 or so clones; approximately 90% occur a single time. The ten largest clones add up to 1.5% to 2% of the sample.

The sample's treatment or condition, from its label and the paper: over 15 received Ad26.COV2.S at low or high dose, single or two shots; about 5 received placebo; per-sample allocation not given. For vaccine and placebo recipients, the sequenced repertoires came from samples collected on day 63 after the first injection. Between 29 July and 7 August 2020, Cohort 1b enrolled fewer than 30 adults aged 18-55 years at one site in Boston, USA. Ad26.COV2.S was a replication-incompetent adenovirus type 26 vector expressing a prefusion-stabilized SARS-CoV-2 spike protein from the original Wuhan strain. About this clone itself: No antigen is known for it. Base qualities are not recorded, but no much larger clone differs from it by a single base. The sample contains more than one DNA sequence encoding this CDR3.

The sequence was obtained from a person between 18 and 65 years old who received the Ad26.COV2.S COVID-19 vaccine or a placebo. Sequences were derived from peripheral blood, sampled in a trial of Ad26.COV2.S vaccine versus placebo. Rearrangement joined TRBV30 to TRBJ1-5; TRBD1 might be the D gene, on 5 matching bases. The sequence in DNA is TGTGCCTGGAGTGGCTGGGGGAATCAGCCCCAGCATTTT. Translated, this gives CAWSGWGNQPQHF.